This is a list of T cell receptor beta chains from one sample in a study of T cell responses to AZD1222 COVID-19 vaccine. The assay was immunoSEQ multiplex PCR, and TCRdb's table has in-frame clones only and misses some. Among nearly 200,000 clones listed, roughly 92% were seen once. This sample comprised peripheral blood, obtained 28 days after the second AZD1222 dose. The receptors stem from an adult who received the AZD1222 COVID-19 vaccine. Both conserved end residues are part of each CDR3. D genes are given only for firm matches. Only part of the rows carry a size: once, few, many, or a class if the clone is expanded.

16	TRBV5-5	TRBJ2-1	NA	NA	CASSFGGPSSYNEQFF	TGTGCCAGCAGCTTTGGGGGCCCCAGCTCCTACAATGAGCAGTTCTTC
14	TRBV27	TRBJ1-2	TRBD1	NA	CASRTATGTYGYTF	TGTGCCAGCAGGACAGCGACAGGGACCTATGGCTACACCTTC
13	TRBV6-5	TRBJ1-2	NA	NA	CASSLGTDYGYTF	TGTGCCAGCAGTTTGGGGACGGACTATGGCTACACCTTC
16	TRBV4-2	TRBJ2-7	TRBD2	NA	CASSPGGAGRVYEQYF	TGTGCCAGCAGCCCCGGTGGAGCGGGGAGGGTTTACGAGCAGTACTTC
14	TRBV28	TRBJ1-2	NA	NA	CASSFPTENYGYTF	TGTGCCAGCAGTTTCCCGACAGAAAACTATGGCTACACCTTC
11	TRBV20-1	TRBJ1-2	NA	once	CSARGYAPPTF	TGCAGTGCTAGAGGGTACGCCCCCCCCACCTTC
15	TRBV27	TRBJ1-3	NA	NA	CASSLSRRSGNTIYF	TGTGCCAGCAGTTTATCTCGCAGGTCTGGAAACACCATATATTTT
15	TRBV2	TRBJ1-2	TRBD1	NA	CASSAWGQGSYGYTF	TGTGCCAGCAGTGCGTGGGGACAGGGGTCCTATGGCTACACCTTC
15	TRBV11-2	TRBJ1-2	NA	NA	CASSLNRKPFYGYTF	TGTGCCAGCAGCCTCAACAGGAAACCCTTCTATGGCTACACCTTC
11	TRBV7-2	TRBJ2-7	NA	NA	CASSFLSEQYF	TGTGCCAGCAGCTTTTTGTCCGAGCAGTACTTC
14	TRBV5-1	TRBJ1-1	TRBD1	NA	CASSPTGGNTEAFF	TGCGCCAGCAGCCCTACAGGGGGGAACACTGAAGCTTTCTTT
13	TRBV18	TRBJ1-4	NA	few	CASSRGTNEKLFF	TGTGCCAGCTCCAGGGGAACTAATGAAAAACTGTTTTTT
14	TRBV6-5	TRBJ2-7	NA	NA	CASSYGGDSYEQYF	TGTGCCAGCAGTTACGGGGGAGACTCCTACGAGCAGTACTTC
16	TRBV9	TRBJ2-5	NA	NA	CASSVEVGGPRETQYF	TGTGCCAGCAGCGTAGAAGTGGGGGGGCCCCGGGAGACCCAGTACTTC
13	TRBV14	TRBJ2-2	NA	NA	CASSQGIPGELFF	TGTGCCAGCAGCCAAGGGATTCCCGGGGAGCTGTTTTTT
15	TRBV21-1	TRBJ2-6	NA	NA	CASSRRCSGANVLTF	TGTGCCAGCAGCAGACGGTGCTCTGGGGCCAACGTCCTGACTTTC
15	TRBV2	TRBJ2-7	TRBD2	NA	CASSEGLAGTYEQYF	TGTGCCAGCAGTGAAGGTCTAGCGGGAACCTACGAGCAGTACTTC
16	TRBV5-1	TRBJ1-2	TRBD1	NA	CASSLGTGTGARGYTF	TGCGCCAGCAGCTTAGGGACCGGGACAGGGGCCCGCGGCTACACCTTC
13	TRBV6-5	TRBJ1-4	NA	NA	CASSLGDYEKLFF	TGTGCCAGCAGTCTTGGGGACTATGAAAAACTGTTTTTT
15	TRBV18	TRBJ1-5	NA	once	CASSGEGGRNQPQHF	TGTGCCAGCTCCGGGGAGGGGGGTCGGAATCAGCCCCAGCATTTT
16	TRBV9	TRBJ2-4	TRBD2	few	CASSREPGGRSNIQYF	TGTGCCAGCAGCCGTGAACCGGGGGGGCGGTCGAACATTCAGTACTTC
16	TRBV3-1/TRBV3-2	TRBJ1-2	NA	NA	CASSQDRGGLDYGYTF	TGTGCCAGCAGCCAAGATCGGGGGGGCTTGGACTATGGCTACACCTTC
14	TRBV2	TRBJ2-7	NA	NA	CASSSGILSYEQYF	TGTGCCAGCAGTTCCGGGATCCTCTCCTACGAGCAGTACTTC
15	TRBV9	TRBJ2-2	NA	NA	CASSVNQPNGGELFF	TGTGCCAGCAGCGTGAATCAGCCGAATGGCGGGGAGCTGTTTTTT
13	TRBV28	TRBJ1-2	NA	once	CASRPSGVYGYTF	TGTGCCAGCAGACCCAGCGGTGTCTATGGCTACACCTTC
16	TRBV6-1	TRBJ2-3	NA	NA	CASSEFGYPSTDTQYF	TGTGCCAGCAGTGAATTTGGCTACCCTAGCACAGATACGCAGTATTTT
11	TRBV10-1	TRBJ2-1	TRBD1	NA	CASSPGQGLFF	TGCGCCAGCAGTCCGGGACAGGGGTTGTTCTTC
16	TRBV19	TRBJ2-7	NA	NA	CASSLSKTVRSYEQYF	TGTGCCAGTAGTCTCTCCAAAACGGTACGTTCCTACGAGCAGTACTTC